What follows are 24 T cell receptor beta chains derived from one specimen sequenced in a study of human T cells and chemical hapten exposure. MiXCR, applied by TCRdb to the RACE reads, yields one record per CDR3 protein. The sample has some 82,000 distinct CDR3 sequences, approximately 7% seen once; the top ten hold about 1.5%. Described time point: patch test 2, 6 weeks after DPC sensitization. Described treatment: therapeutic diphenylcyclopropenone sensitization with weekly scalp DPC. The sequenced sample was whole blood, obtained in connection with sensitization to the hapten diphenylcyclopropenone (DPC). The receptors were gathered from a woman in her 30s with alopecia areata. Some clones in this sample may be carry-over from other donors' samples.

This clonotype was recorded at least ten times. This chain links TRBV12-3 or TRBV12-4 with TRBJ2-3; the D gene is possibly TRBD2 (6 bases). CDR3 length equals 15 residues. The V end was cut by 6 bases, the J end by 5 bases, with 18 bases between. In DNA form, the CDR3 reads TGTGCCAGCAGCATGTTAGGGACTCCCTTAGATACGCAGTATTTT. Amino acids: CASSMLGTPLDTQYF.

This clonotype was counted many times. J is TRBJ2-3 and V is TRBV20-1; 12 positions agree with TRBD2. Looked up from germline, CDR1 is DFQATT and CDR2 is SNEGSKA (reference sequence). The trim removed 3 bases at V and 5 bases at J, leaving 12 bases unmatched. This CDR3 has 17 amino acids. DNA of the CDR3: TGCAGTGCTAGTCGGTCTAGCGGGGGGGCCGGTGGAGATACGCAGTATTTT. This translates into CSASRSSGGAGGDTQYF.

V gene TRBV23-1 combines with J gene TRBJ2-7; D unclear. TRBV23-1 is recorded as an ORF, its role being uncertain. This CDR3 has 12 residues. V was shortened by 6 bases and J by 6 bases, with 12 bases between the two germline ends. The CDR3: CASRYTGPEQYF. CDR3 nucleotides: TGCGCCAGCAGATACACTGGTCCCGAGCAGTACTTC.

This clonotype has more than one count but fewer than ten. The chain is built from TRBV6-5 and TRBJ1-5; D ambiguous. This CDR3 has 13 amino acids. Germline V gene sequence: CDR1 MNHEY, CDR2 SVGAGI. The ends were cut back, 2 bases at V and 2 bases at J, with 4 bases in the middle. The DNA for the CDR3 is TGTGCCAGCAGTTACGACCGCAATCAGCCCCAGCATTTT. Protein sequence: CASSYDRNQPQHF.

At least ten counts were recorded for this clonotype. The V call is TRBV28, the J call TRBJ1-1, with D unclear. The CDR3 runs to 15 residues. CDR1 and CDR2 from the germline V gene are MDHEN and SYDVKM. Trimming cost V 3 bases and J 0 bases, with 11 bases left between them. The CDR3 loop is CASSLRAMVNTEAFF. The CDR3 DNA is TGTGCCAGCAGTTTGAGGGCGATGGTGAACACTGAAGCTTTCTTT.

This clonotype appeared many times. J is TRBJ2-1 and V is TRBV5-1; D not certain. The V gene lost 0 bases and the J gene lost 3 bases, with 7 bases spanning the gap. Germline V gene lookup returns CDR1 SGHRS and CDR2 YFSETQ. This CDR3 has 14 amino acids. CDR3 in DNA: TGCGCCAGCAGCTTGGCTACGTACTACAATGAGCAGTTCTTC. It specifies CASSLATYYNEQFF. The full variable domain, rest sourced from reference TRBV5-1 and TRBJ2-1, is KAGVTQTPRYLIKTRGQQVTLSCSPISGHRSVSWYQQTPGQGLQFLFEYFSETQRNKGNFPGRFSGRQFSNSRSEMNVSTLELGDSALYLCASSLATYYNEQFFGPGTRLTVL.

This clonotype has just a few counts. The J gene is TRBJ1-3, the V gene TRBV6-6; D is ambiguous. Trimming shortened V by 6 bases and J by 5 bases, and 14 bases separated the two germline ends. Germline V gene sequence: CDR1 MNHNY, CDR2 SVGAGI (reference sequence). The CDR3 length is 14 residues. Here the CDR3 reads CASRNPLFRNTIYF. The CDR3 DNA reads TGTGCCAGCAGAAATCCCCTGTTCCGAAACACCATATATTTT.

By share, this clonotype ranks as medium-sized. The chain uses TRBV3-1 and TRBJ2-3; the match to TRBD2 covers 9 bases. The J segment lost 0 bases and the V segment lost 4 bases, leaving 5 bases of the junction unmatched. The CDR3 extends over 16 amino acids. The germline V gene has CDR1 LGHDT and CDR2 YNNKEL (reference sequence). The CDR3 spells CASSLLTSGSTDTQYF. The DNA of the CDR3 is TGTGCCAGCAGCCTCCTGACTAGCGGAAGCACAGATACGCAGTATTTT.

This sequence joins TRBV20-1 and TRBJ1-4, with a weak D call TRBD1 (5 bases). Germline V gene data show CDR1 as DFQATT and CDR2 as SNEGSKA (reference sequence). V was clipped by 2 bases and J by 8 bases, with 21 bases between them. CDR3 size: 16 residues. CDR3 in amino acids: CSARSTLRASREKLFF. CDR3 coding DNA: TGCAGTGCTAGATCGACACTCAGGGCATCGAGGGAAAAACTGTTTTTT.

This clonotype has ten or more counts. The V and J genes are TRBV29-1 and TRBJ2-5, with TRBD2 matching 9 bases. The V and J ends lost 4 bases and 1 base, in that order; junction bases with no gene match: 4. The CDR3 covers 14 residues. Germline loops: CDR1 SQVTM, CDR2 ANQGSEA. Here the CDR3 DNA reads TGCAGCGTTGGAGCGGGGGGCCTCCAAGAGACCCAGTACTTC. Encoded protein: CSVGAGGLQETQYF. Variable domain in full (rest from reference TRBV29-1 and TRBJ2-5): SAVISQKPSRDICQRGTSLTIQCQVDSQVTMMFWYRQQPGQSLTLIATANQGSEATYESGFVIDKFPISRPNLTFSTLTVSNMSPEDSSIYLCSVGAGGLQETQYFGPGTRLLVL.

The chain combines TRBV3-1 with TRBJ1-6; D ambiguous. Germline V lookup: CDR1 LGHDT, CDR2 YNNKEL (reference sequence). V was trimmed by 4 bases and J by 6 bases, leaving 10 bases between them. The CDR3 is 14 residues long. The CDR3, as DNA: TGTGCCAGCAGCCTTAGACACCTTAATTCACCCCTCCACTTT. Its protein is CASSLRHLNSPLHF.

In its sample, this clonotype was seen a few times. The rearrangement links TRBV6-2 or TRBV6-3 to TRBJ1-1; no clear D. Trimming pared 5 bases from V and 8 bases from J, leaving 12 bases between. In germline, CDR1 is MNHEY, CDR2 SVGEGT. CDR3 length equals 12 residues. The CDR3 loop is CASSRRSPEAFF. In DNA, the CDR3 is TGTGCCAGCAGTAGGAGATCGCCCGAAGCTTTCTTT.

The CDR3 region is CASSLGLNRGNQPQHF. The CDR3 DNA follows: TGTGCCAGCAGCTTAGGACTTAACAGGGGCAATCAGCCCCAGCATTTT. The gene calls are TRBV7-9 and TRBJ1-5, with D maybe TRBD1 (6 bases). With 1 base removed from V and 2 bases from J, the gap between germline ends came to 12 bases. The germline V gene encodes CDR1 SEHNR and CDR2 FQNEAQ (reference sequence). This CDR3 comprises 16 residues.

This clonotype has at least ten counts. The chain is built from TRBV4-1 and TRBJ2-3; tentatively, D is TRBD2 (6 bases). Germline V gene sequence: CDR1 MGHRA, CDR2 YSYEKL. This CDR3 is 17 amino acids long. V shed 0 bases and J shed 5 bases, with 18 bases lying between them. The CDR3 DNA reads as TGCGCCAGCAGCCAAGATGCCCCCGGGAGTGGTTTAGATACGCAGTATTTT. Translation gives CASSQDAPGSGLDTQYF.

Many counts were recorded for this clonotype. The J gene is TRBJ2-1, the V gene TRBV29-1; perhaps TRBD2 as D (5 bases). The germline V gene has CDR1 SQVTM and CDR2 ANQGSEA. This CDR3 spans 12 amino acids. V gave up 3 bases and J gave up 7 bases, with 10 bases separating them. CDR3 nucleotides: TGCAGCGTTGAGGAGGTGTGGAATGAGCAGTTCTTC. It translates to CSVEEVWNEQFF.

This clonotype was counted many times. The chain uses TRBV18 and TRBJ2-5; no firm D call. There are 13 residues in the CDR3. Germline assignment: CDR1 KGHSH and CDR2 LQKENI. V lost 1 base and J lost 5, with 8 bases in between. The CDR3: CASSPHVRETQYF. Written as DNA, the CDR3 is TGTGCCAGCTCACCACATGTCCGGGAGACCCAGTACTTC.

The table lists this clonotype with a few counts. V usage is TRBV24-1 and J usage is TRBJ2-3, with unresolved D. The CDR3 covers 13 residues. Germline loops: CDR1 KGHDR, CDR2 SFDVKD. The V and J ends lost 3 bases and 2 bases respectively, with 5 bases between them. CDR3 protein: CATSDANTDTQYF. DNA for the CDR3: TGTGCCACCAGTGATGCCAACACAGATACGCAGTATTTT.

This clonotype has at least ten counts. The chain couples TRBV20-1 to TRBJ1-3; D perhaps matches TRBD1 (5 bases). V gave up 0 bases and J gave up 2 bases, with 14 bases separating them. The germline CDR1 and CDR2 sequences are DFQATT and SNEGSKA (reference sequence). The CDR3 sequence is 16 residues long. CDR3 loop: CSARDKGTDAGNTIYF. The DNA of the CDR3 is TGCAGTGCTAGAGACAAGGGGACTGATGCTGGAAACACCATATATTTT.

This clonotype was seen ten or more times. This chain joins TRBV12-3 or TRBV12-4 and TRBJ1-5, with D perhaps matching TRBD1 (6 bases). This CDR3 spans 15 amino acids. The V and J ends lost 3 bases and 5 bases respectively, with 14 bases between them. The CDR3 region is CASSFLSGEYQPQHF. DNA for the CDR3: TGTGCCAGCAGTTTTTTGTCAGGGGAGTATCAGCCCCAGCATTTT.

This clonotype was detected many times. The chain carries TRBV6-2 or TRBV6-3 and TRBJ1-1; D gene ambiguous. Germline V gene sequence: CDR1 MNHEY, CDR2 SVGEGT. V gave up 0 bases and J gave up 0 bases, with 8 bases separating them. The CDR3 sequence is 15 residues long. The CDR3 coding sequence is TGTGCCAGCAGTTACTCCGGACGGCTGAACACTGAAGCTTTCTTT. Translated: CASSYSGRLNTEAFF.

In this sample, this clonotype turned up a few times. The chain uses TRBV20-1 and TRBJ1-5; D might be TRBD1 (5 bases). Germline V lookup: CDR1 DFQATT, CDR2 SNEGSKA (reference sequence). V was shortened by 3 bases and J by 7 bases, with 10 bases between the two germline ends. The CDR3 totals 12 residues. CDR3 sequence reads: CSASREGQPQHF. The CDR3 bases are TGCAGTGCTAGCAGGGAGGGCCAGCCCCAGCATTTT.

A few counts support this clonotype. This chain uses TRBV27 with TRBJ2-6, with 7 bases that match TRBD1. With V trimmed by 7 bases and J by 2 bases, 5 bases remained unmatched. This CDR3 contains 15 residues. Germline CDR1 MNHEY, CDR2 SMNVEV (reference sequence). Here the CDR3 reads CASTTTGAGANVLTF. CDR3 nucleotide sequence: TGTGCCAGCACAACTACAGGGGCTGGGGCCAACGTCCTGACTTTC.

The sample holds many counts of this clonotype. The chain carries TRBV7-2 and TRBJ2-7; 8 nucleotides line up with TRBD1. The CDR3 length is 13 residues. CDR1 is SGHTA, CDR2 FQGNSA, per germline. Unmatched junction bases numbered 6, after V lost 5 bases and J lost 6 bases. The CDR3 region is CASSPQGAGEQYF. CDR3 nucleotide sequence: TGTGCCAGCAGCCCCCAGGGGGCGGGCGAGCAGTACTTC.

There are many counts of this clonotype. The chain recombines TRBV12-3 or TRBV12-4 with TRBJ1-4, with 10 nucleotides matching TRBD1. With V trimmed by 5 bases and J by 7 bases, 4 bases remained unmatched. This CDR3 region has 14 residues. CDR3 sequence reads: CASSRDRGGEKLFF. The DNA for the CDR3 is TGTGCCAGCAGTAGGGACAGGGGCGGTGAAAAACTGTTTTTT.